This T cell receptor (beta chain) came from a study of CD8 T cells in ankylosing spondylitis. General study findings and limits: Characteristic of ankylosing spondylitis blood, it appeared, was a TCR beta motif comprising about eight highly homologous variants. In reactive arthritis synovial fluid and blood, some motif variants had been reported before. Researchers reportedly found disease-linked clones significantly enriched in matched ankylosing spondylitis synovial fluid. Disease-linked clones had a CD8+ phenotype and relatively low frequency in peripheral blood.

In regard to this clonotype: What it binds is unknown.

V dropped 4 bases and J dropped 4 bases, with 15 bases sitting between them. The CDR3 runs to 15 residues. Germline CDR1 and CDR2: KGHDR and SFDVKD. Each TCR beta library was made by quantitative 5'-RACE that incorporated molecular barcodes. TCRdb passed the 5' RACE reads through MiXCR, listing each CDR3 protein once. The top ten clones hold roughly 29% of a sample with 100,000 or so distinct CDR3 sequences, 9% of them seen once. The sequenced sample consisted of blood, either unsorted or a sorted T cell fraction (not recorded which). V gene TRBV24-1 combines with J gene TRBJ1-1; D remains unclear. The clonotype originates from a male donor with ankylosing spondylitis. This CDR3 is CATSEGISGVTEAFF. In DNA, the CDR3 is TGTGCCACCAGTGAGGGGATTTCAGGTGTCACTGAAGCTTTCTTT.